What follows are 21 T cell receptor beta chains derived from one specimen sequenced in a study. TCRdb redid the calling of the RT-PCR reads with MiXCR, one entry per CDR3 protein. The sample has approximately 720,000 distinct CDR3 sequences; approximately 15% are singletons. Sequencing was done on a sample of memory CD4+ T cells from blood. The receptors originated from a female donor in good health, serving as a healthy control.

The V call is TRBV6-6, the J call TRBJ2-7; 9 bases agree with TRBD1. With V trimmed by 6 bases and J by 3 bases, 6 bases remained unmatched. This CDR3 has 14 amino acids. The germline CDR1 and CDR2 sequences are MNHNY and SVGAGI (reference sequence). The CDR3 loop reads CASRYQDRGYEQYF. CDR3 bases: TGTGCCAGCAGGTACCAGGACAGGGGCTACGAGCAGTACTTC.

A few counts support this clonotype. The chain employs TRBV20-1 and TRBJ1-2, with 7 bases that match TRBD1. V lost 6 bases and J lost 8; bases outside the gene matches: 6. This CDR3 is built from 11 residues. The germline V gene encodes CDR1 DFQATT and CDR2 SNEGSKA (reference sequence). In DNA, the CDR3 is TGCAGTGCCCCGGACAGGATCGGCTACACCTTC. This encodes CSAPDRIGYTF.

In DNA, the CDR3 is TGTGCCAGCAGACCCCCGATGGCTACGCAGTATTTT. Its protein product is CASRPPMATQYF. V is TRBV3-1 and J is TRBJ2-3; D remains unclear. V was pared by 6 bases and J by 8 bases, with 12 bases between. There are 12 residues in the CDR3. Germline V gives CDR1 LGHDT, CDR2 YNNKEL (reference sequence).

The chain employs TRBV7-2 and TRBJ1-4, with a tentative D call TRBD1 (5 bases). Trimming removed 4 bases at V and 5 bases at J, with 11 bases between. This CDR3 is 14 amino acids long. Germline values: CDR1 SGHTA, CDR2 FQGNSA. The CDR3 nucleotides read TGTGCCAGCAGCTCTTGGGGGAGGAATGAAAAACTGTTTTTT. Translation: CASSSWGRNEKLFF.

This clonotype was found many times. CDR3 DNA sequence: TGTGCCAGCAGTGACCTAATCCAGGGAACTAGCACAGATACGCAGTATTTT. Protein: CASSDLIQGTSTDTQYF. The chain has TRBV6-1 and TRBJ2-3; tentative D call: TRBD1 (5 bases). The CDR3 covers 17 residues. With 3 bases removed from V and 0 bases from J, the gap between germline ends came to 16 bases. CDR1 and CDR2 from the germline V gene are MNHNS and SASEGT.

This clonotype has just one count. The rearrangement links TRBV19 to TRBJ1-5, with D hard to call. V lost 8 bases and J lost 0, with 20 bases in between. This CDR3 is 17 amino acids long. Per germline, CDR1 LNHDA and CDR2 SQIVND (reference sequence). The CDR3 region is CASRSSFAGYSNQPQHF. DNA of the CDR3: TGTGCCAGTCGTTCCTCCTTCGCCGGATATAGCAATCAGCCCCAGCATTTT. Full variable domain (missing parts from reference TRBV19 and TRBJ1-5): DGGITQSPKYLFRKEGQNVTLSCEQNLNHDAMYWYRQDPGQGLRLIYYSQIVNDFQKGDIAEGYSVSREKKESFPLTVTSAQKNPTAFYLCASRSSFAGYSNQPQHFGDGTRLSIL.

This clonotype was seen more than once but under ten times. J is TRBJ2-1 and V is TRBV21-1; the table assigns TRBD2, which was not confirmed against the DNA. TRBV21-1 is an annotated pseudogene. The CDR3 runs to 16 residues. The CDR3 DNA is TGTGCCAGCAGCAAAGGGCTAGCGGGAGGGGACAATGAGCAGTTCTTC. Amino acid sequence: CASSKGLAGGDNEQFF.

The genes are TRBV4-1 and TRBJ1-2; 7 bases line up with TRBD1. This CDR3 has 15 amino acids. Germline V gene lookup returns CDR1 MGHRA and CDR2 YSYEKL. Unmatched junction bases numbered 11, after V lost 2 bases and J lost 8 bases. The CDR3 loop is CASSQNRLTGSGYTF. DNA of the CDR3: TGCGCCAGCAGCCAAAATCGATTGACAGGGAGCGGCTACACCTTC.

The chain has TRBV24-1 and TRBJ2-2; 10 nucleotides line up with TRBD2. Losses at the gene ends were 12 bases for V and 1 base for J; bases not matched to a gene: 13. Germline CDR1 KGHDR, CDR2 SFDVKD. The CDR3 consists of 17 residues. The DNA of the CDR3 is TGTGCCCTACCAAGGAGTAGGACTAGCGGGAACACCGGGGAGCTGTTTTTT. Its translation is CALPRSRTSGNTGELFF.

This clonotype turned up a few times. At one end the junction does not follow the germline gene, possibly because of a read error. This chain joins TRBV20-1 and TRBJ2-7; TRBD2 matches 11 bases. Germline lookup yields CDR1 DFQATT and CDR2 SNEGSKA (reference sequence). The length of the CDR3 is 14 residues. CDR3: CSARVTSGAYEQYF. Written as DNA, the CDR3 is TGCAGTGCCAGAGTGACTAGCGGGGCCTACGAGCAGTACTTC.

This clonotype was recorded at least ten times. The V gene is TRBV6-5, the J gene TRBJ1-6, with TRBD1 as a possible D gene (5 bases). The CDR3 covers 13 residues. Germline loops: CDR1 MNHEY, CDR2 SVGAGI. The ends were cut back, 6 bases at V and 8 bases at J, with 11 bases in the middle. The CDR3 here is CASRPAQDSPLHF. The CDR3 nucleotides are TGTGCCAGCAGGCCAGCACAGGATTCACCCCTCCACTTT.

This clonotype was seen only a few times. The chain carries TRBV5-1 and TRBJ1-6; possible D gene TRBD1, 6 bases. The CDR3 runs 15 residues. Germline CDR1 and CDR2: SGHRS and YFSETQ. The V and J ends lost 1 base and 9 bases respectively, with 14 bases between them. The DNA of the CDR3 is TGCGCCAGCAGCTTGTCTTCAGGGGTTGGTTCACCCCTCCACTTT. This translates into CASSLSSGVGSPLHF. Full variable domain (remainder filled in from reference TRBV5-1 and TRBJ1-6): KAGVTQTPRYLIKTRGQQVTLSCSPISGHRSVSWYQQTPGQGLQFLFEYFSETQRNKGNFPGRFSGRQFSNSRSEMNVSTLELGDSALYLCASSLSSGVGSPLHFGNGTRLTVT.

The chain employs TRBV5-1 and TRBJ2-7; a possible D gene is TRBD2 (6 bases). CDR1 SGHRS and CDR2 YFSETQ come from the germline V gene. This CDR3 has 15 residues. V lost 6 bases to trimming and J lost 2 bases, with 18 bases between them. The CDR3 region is CASTPLGGSTYEQYF. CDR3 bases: TGCGCCAGCACCCCCCTTGGGGGGAGTACCTACGAGCAGTACTTC.

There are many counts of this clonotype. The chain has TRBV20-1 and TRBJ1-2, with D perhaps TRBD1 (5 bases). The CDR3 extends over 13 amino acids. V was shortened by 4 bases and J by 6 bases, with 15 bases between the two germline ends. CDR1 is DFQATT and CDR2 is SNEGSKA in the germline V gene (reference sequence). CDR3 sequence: CSATASRADGYTF. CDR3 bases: TGCAGTGCTACCGCGTCCAGGGCCGATGGCTACACCTTC.

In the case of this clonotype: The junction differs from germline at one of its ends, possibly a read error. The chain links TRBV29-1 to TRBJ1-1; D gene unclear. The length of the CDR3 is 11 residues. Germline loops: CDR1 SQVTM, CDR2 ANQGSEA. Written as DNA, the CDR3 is TGCAGCGTTACGGGGAACAATGAAGCTTTCTTT. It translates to CSVTGNNEAFF.

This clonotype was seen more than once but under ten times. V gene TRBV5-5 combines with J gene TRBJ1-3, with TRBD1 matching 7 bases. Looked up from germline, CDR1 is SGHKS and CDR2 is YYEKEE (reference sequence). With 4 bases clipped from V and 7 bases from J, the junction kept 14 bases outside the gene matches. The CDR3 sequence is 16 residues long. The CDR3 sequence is CASSRTGGTEGNTIYF. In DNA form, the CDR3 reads TGTGCCAGCAGCAGAACCGGAGGGACAGAGGGTAACACCATATATTTT.

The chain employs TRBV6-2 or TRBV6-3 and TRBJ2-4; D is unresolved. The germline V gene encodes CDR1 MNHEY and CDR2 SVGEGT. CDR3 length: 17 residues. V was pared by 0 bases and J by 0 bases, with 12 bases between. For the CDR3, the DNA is TGTGCCAGCAGTTACTCGATTGAATCTCTAGCCAAAAACATTCAGTACTTC. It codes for CASSYSIESLAKNIQYF.

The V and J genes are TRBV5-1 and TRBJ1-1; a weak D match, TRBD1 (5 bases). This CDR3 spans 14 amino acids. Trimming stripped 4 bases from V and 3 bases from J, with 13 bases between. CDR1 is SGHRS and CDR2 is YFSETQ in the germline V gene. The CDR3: CASSPGQWDTEAFF. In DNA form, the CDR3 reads TGCGCCAGCAGCCCGGGGCAATGGGACACTGAAGCTTTCTTT.

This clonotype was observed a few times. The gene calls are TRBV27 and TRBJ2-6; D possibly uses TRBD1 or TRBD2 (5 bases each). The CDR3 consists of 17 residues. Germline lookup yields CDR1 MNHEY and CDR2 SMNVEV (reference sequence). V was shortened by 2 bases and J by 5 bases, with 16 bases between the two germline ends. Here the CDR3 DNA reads TGTGCCAGCAGTTTAGGGACGGCCCTTTCCCGGGCCAACGTCCTGACTTTC. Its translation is CASSLGTALSRANVLTF.

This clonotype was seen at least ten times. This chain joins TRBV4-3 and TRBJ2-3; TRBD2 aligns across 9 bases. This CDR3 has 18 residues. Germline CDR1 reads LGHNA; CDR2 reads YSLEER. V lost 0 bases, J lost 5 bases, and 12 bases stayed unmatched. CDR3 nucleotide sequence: TGCGCCAGCAGCCAAGATCACCGCGGGGGGGCCTCTGGAGATACGCAGTATTTT. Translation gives CASSQDHRGGASGDTQYF.

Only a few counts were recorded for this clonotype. The CDR3 reads CASVIRAPDTEAFF. CDR3 DNA: TGTGCCAGCGTCATCCGGGCCCCGGACACTGAAGCTTTCTTT. The genes are TRBV2 and TRBJ1-1, with D uncertain. The V and J ends lost 8 bases and 3 bases respectively, with 16 bases between them. From germline, CDR1 is SNHLY and CDR2 FYNNEI. The CDR3 is made up of 14 amino acids.